Below, one T cell receptor (beta chain) is given with its context. The antigen remains undetermined. The data were obtained in a study of CXCR3-negative and CXCR3-positive naive CD8 T cells. In the study overall: Roughly 1.5 +/- 0.3 million TRB reads came from each library, giving some 150 million in total. General study points: Both naive subsets had comparably high diversity; memory CD8+ cells much lower. After cryopreservation, CXCR3 expression dropped partially; most assays used fresh PBMCs.

TRB cDNA libraries were made by UMI-labeled 5' RACE. With the 5' RACE reads reprocessed, TCRdb shows one record per CDR3 protein and no DNA. Recorded for this sample: around 48,000 distinct CDR3 sequences. With 300,000 cells each, the CD8+ T cell subsets were individually sorted in triplicate. The sample was memory CD8+ T cells from blood. The sequence derives from a human donor in good health. Some clones in this sample may be carry-over from other donors' samples.

CDR3: CASSYSGPVDYTF. The chain carries TRBV6-2 or TRBV6-3 and TRBJ1-2; TCRdb indicates TRBD1, and absent DNA this call remains unverified. This CDR3 contains 13 residues. CDR1 is MNHEY, CDR2 SVGEGT, per germline.